What follows describes a single T cell receptor beta chain. The germline V gene has CDR1 SGHTA and CDR2 FQGNSA. CDR3 length: 13 amino acids. J was trimmed by 11 bases and V by 1 base; bases with no gene match: 5. The sample comes from a study of blood T cell repertoires in COVID-19. Study-level information: COVID-19 samples from acute and convalescent phases originated in the United States, Italy and Spain. PBMCs, B-cell-depleted T cells, or T cells were the source of the cDNA or gDNA that made up the material.

Original analysis: The authors estimated nucleated cell counts from reference gene primer amplification. Here immunoSEQ multiplex PCR was the method, and the copy in TCRdb shows in-frame clones only, minus some. That table is the source of V, J and clone size, and D and trimming were worked out from the DNA. The table includes 140,000 to 150,000 clones, around 90% detected once. The sample consisted of peripheral blood. The receptor was isolated from a human donor in a cohort sampled during active COVID-19. The rearrangement joins TRBV7-2 to TRBJ1-1; TRBD1 aligns across 9 bases. This chain's CDR3 is CASSLGTGDSAFF. The CDR3, as DNA: TGTGCCAGCAGCTTAGGGACAGGGGACTCGGCTTTCTTT.